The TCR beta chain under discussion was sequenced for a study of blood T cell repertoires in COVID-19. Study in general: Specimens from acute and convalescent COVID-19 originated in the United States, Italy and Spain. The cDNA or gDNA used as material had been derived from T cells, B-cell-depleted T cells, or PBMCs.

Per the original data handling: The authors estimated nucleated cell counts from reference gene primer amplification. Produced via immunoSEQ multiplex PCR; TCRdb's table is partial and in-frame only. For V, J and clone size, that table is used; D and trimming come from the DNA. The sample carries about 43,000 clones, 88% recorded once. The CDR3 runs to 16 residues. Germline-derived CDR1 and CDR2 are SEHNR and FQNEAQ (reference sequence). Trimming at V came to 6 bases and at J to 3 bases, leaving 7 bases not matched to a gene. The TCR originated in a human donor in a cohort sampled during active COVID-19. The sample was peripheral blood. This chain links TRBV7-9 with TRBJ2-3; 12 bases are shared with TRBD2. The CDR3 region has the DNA TGTGCCAGCAGGCCGGGACTAGCGGGTGTTACAGATACGCAGTATTTT. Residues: CASRPGLAGVTDTQYF.